The 10 T cell receptor beta chains presented below share a single source sample, sequenced in a study of graft-versus-host responses after intestinal transplantation. The method was immunoSEQ multiplex PCR; TCRdb's version includes in-frame clones alone and lacks a portion of them. There are roughly 97,000 clones in the sample; roughly 90% occur only once, and about 16% lies in the top ten. The material was PBMCs, obtained around 68 weeks after intestinal transplant. The receptors come from a human patient who received an intestinal transplant, so some T cells may come from the graft donor.

V and J are TRBV5-1 and TRBJ2-3, with TRBD1 as a possible D gene (6 bases). Germline loops: CDR1 SGHRS, CDR2 YFSETQ. Trimming took off 0 bases at V and 0 bases at J, with 8 bases between the two ends. The CDR3 covers 15 residues. CDR3 loop: CASSLVGGSTDTQYF. The CDR3 bases are TGCGCCAGCAGCTTGGTAGGGGGAAGCACAGATACGCAGTATTTT.

The rearrangement links TRBV5-1 to TRBJ1-4; 8 bases fit TRBD1. Germline loops: CDR1 SGHRS, CDR2 YFSETQ. The CDR3 sequence is 15 residues long. V lost 0 bases to trimming and J lost 8 bases; unmatched junction nucleotides: 6. The CDR3 DNA follows: TGCGCCAGCAGCTTGGGGCAGGGGGCGGGCGAAAAACTGTTTTTT. Its protein is CASSLGQGAGEKLFF.

The V and J genes are TRBV5-6 and TRBJ1-1; the match to TRBD1 covers 7 bases. This CDR3 spans 14 amino acids. Germline V gene lookup returns CDR1 SGHDT and CDR2 YYEEEE. After removal of 1 base from V and 1 base from J, the junction contained 1 base not matched to a gene. The CDR3 region is CASSLRQGNTEAFF. The CDR3 DNA reads TGTGCCAGCAGCTTGAGACAGGGGAACACTGAAGCTTTCTTT.

The gene calls are TRBV7-8 and TRBJ2-5; either TRBD1 or TRBD2 may supply D (5 bases each). Deletions cut 1 base from V and 4 bases from J, with 7 bases between. This CDR3 is built from 13 residues. Germline assignment: CDR1 SGHVS and CDR2 FQNEAQ. CDR3 amino acids: CASSLVGGETQYF. In DNA, the CDR3 is TGTGCCAGCAGCTTAGTTGGGGGAGAGACCCAGTACTTC.

The chain recombines TRBV2 with TRBJ1-6, with D perhaps TRBD1 (6 bases). The CDR3 extends over 17 amino acids. Germline V lookup: CDR1 SNHLY, CDR2 FYNNEI. The V end was cut by 7 bases, the J end by 1 base, with 17 bases between. The CDR3 spells CASTWVRGWSYNSPLHF. The CDR3 DNA reads TGTGCCAGCACCTGGGTCAGGGGATGGTCCTATAATTCACCCCTCCACTTT.

This clone was seen a few times. The rearrangement joins TRBV7-9 to TRBJ2-4, with 7 bases fitting TRBD2. The CDR3 runs 16 residues. The germline V gene encodes CDR1 SEHNR and CDR2 FQNEAQ (reference sequence). Trimming took 2 bases from V and 0 from J; bases not matched to a gene: 4. DNA for the CDR3: TGTGCCAGCAGCTTAAGGGAGGGATTAGCCAAAAACATTCAGTACTTC. This gives the protein CASSLREGLAKNIQYF.

The chain uses TRBV9 and TRBJ1-5; D unresolved. V dropped 4 bases and J dropped 4 bases, with 15 bases sitting between them. CDR3 length equals 15 residues. Per germline, CDR1 SGDLS and CDR2 YYNGEE. The CDR3 bases are TGTGCCAGCAGCCCGGACCCAGCGGGGAATCAGCCCCAGCATTTT. It is translated as CASSPDPAGNQPQHF.

Here the CDR3 DNA reads TGTGCCAGCAGCCCCCGTCGGGCGGGGCACACTGAAGCTTTCTTT. It yields the protein CASSPRRAGHTEAFF. The chain carries TRBV9 and TRBJ1-1, with a tentative D call TRBD1 (5 bases). Germline V CDR1 and CDR2: SGDLS, YYNGEE. This CDR3 contains 15 residues. The ends were cut back, 4 bases at V and 3 bases at J, with 16 bases in the middle.

J is TRBJ2-3 and V is TRBV13; D might be TRBD1 (5 bases). This CDR3 region has 14 residues. Trimming removed 7 bases at V and 1 base at J, with 12 bases between. Germline CDR1 reads PRHDT; CDR2 reads FYEKMQ (reference sequence). The chain's CDR3 is CASNQGRGTDTQYF. CDR3 coding DNA: TGTGCCAGCAACCAGGGTAGGGGCACAGATACGCAGTATTTT.

This chain joins TRBV9 and TRBJ1-3, with D hard to call. CDR1 is SGDLS and CDR2 is YYNGEE in the germline V gene. The CDR3 runs 15 residues. V was pared by 4 bases and J by 5 bases, with 16 bases between. CDR3 coding DNA: TGTGCCAGCAGCCCCGAGGGCCGGCTCCGAAACACCATATATTTT. Its protein product is CASSPEGRLRNTIYF.